Listed below are T cell receptor beta chains from one sample, sequenced in a study of blood T cell repertoires in COVID-19. Produced via immunoSEQ multiplex PCR; TCRdb's table is partial and in-frame only. The data contain some 75,000 clones, less than 90% of them singletons. The sequenced material came from peripheral blood. The source of these receptors is a man aged 50 to 59 with COVID-19, enrolled during active disease. Each CDR3 is given with its conserved first and last residue. Each record gives: J gene, V gene, clone size, D gene, CDR3 DNA, CDR3 protein. D genes are given only for firm matches. The listing skips clone size in some rows; elsewhere it reads once, few, many or a size class.

TRBJ1-2 TRBV27 NA NA TGTGCCAGCAGTTTATCTAAGGGAGCCTATGGCTACACCTTC CASSLSKGAYGYTF
TRBJ2-7 TRBV21-1 few NA TGTGCCAGCCCTCGGGTGCTAGCAGGGGACGAGCAGTACTTC CASPRVLAGDEQYF
TRBJ1-1 TRBV28 NA NA TGTGCCAGCAGTTTTTCGGGGAAACCTTTCTTT CASSFSGKPFF
TRBJ2-6 TRBV18 NA NA TGTGCCAGCTCACCAATGGGGCCGAGTAGATCTGGGGCCAACGTCCTGACTTTC CASSPMGPSRSGANVLTF
TRBJ1-1 TRBV5-1 NA TRBD1 TGCGCCAGCAGCTTGGGACAGGGGTCCCCCCAAGCTTTCTTT CASSLGQGSPQAFF
TRBJ2-1 TRBV18 NA NA TGTGCCAGCTCACCCTTAGGTAGCGGACTGTCGAATGAGCAGTTCTTC CASSPLGSGLSNEQFF
TRBJ2-3 TRBV2 NA TRBD2 TGTGCCAGCAGTGCGGGGTGGGGCGGGAGAACAGATACGCAGTATTTT CASSAGWGGRTDTQYF
TRBJ1-1 TRBV28 NA TRBD1 TGTGCCAGCAGGGGGACAGGGTATGGAACTGAAGCTTTCTTT CASRGTGYGTEAFF
TRBJ2-1 TRBV6-2/TRBV6-3 NA TRBD2 TGTGCCAGCAGCCAGCGGGAGGCCTACAATGAGCAGTTCTTC CASSQREAYNEQFF
TRBJ2-7 TRBV6-5 few NA TGTGCCAGCAGTTACGGGCTGGCAGGGGACGCCTACGAGCAGTACTTC CASSYGLAGDAYEQYF
TRBJ2-3 TRBV19 once NA TGTGCCAGTAGGACAGCCGAAAGCACAGATACGCAGTATTTT CASRTAESTDTQYF
TRBJ1-4 TRBV2 NA TRBD1 TGTGCCAGCAGTGGGACAGGGGGCGGGTTAGAACTGTTTTTT CASSGTGGGLELFF
TRBJ2-2 TRBV9 NA TRBD2 TGTGCCAGCAAACTAGCGGGAGGAAGTACCGGGGAGCTGTTTTTT CASKLAGGSTGELFF
TRBJ2-1 TRBV7-2 NA TRBD2 TGTGCCAGCAGCTTGGCTAGCGGGGCCTACAATGAGCAGTTCTTC CASSLASGAYNEQFF
TRBJ2-2 TRBV30 once TRBD2 TGTGCCTGGAGTAGCCTAGCGGGACCCACCGGGGAGCTGTTTTTT CAWSSLAGPTGELFF
TRBJ1-2 TRBV6-2/TRBV6-3 NA NA TGTGCCAGCAGTTCAAGAGACTATGGCTACACCTTC CASSSRDYGYTF
TRBJ2-1 TRBV2 few TRBD2 TGTGCCAGCAGCCCAAGAGCGGGAGGGTTTAATGAGCAGTTCTTC CASSPRAGGFNEQFF
TRBJ2-6 TRBV25-1 NA TRBD2 TGTGCCAGCAGTTTAGCGGGGAGGAGCTCTGGGGCCAACGTCCTGACTTTC CASSLAGRSSGANVLTF
TRBJ2-5 TRBV10-1 NA NA TGCGCATCTAGGGGGGAGACCCAGTACTTC CASRGETQYF
TRBJ2-7 TRBV3-1/TRBV3-2 NA TRBD2 TGTGCCAGCAGCCACGTACCCGGGACTAGCGACTACGAGCAGTACTTC CASSHVPGTSDYEQYF